This T cell receptor (beta chain) was obtained from a study of regulatory T cells in long-lasting Graves disease (dated by TCRdb to the early 2020s). Regarding the research as a whole: In the newly diagnosed Graves' disease group, patients had been taking antithyroid drugs for less than 3 months. Persistent Graves' disease patients were compared with newly diagnosed Graves' disease patients by peripheral blood TCR sequencing and RNA sequencing. The study was conducted in China and was registered as a clinical trial. TCR sequencing covered some 13 persistent and around 20 newly diagnosed Graves' disease patients, some 35 samples in total. General findings and caveats noted by the study authors: The authors acknowledged the small sample size as a limitation that may reduce accuracy. A larger number of public clonotypes was shared among persistent patients (over 2,500) than among newly diagnosed patients (around 970). Persistent Graves' disease patients showed lower TCR Shannon entropy and fewer highly expanded clones than newly diagnosed patients, suggesting clonal expansion. Persistent disease showed preferential use of TRBV28, TRBJ1-2 and TRBJ2-5, whereas newly diagnosed disease favored TRBV20-1 and TRBJ2-1. Peripheral blood alone was examined, since thyroid tissue, which constituted the primary lesion, could not be accessed. Sequencing and analysis were limited to the TCR beta chain.

The library was produced with multiplex PCR. TCRdb shows the sequencer as Illumina HiSeq 4000. TCR beta libraries were built with iRepertoire HTBI primers and Arm-PCR amplification of CDR3 regions. Before sequencing, the PCR products underwent gel purification. The authors' analysis ran thus. A total of under 80 TRBV and 14 TRBJ segments were identified across samples and were used for gene usage analysis of CDR3 amino acid clonotypes. COPE and FqMerger were used to merge filtered high-quality paired reads into contigs. BLAST was used to align contigs to IMGT TRBV, TRBD and TRBJ reference genes, with CDR3 defined following IMGT. Clonotypes above 0.1% frequency were classified as highly expanded clones. Shannon entropy was used to measure repertoire diversity, and the Gini coefficient was used to measure V-J evenness. A clonotype was considered public if more than one individual shared it. TCRdb reran the public reads through fastp at Q25 and MiXCR, keeping productive beta chains. Rows with one shared CDR3 protein collapse into an entry with the most common genes and DNA. None of the V and J calls come from the authors' own analysis; TCRdb made them. The sample contains some 200,000 distinct CDR3 sequences, less than 20% of them found a single time. The biggest ten clones account for approximately 12% of the sample.

This clonotype appeared many times. No cognate antigen has been identified for it. The sample holds no much larger clone one base away, and base qualities are not on file. The label giving this sample's time point can be read as: newly diagnosed GD, antithyroid drugs for less than 3 months. For both TCR sequencing and RNA sequencing, RNA was extracted from PBMCs using TRIzol. Graves' disease was diagnosed according to American Thyroid Association guidelines. Patients for the study were recruited at an endocrinology department in Xi'an, China. Each patient gave around 9 milliliters of peripheral blood, collected in an EDTA anticoagulant tube. Ficoll Paque Plus density gradient separation was used to isolate PBMCs, and no additional T cell sorting was done. An Agilent 2100 Bioanalyzer and agarose gel were used to assess RNA quality, and a NanoDrop 2000 was used to measure RNA concentration. The CDR3 contains 15 residues, cysteine and phenylalanine counted. Of all the DNA, just the CDR3 is kept, 45 bases in frame from base 1. The V end loses 0 bases and the J end loses 8 bases, and a stretch of 16 bases separates them. The germline V gene (reference sequence) yields LNHNV for CDR1 and YYDKDF for CDR2.

The sample was also reused in another study, on T cells in Graves' hyperthyroidism and ophthalmopathy. As noted in the second study: Stable Graves' hyperthyroidism was defined as the absence of progression to ophthalmopathy over 18 months of follow-up. The hyperthyroidism patients were between 18 and 65 years old and newly diagnosed, with a disease duration of less than 2 months. Any patient with an uncontrolled infection, another autoimmune disease, pregnancy or lactation was excluded. Diagnoses relied on clinical symptoms, serum thyroxine and TRAb, thyroid ultrasound and orbital computed tomography. The TCR CDR3 was subjected to a first round of RT-PCR using the HTBI primer set and the Qiagen OneStep RT-PCR kit. Most expanded thyroid clonotypes (frequency above 0.001) were also detected in blood, a finding suggesting that blood repertoires may reflect thyroid immune responses. In cross-validation, a model built on a 13 V-J signature told ophthalmopathy apart from stable hyperthyroidism with approximately 90% sensitivity and approximately 81% specificity, and in testing the same model reached 80%/75%. In validation, the model predicted progression to ophthalmopathy with around 71% sensitivity and about 72% specificity, a median of about 6.7 months before onset. To identify TCR V-J signatures that set the groups apart, the researchers used a discovery cohort of approximately 98 patients, made up of around 42 with Graves' ophthalmopathy and 57 with stable Graves' hyperthyroidism. Prospective prediction of ophthalmopathy was tested in an independent validation cohort of some 19 hyperthyroidism patients and around 16 patients who later progressed to ophthalmopathy. The approximately 90 discovery patients were divided at random into training and test sets in a 7:3 ratio. Thyroid tissue and blood T-cell repertoires from about six Graves' hyperthyroidism patients were also compared in the study. Once sampling was done, hyperthyroidism patients were given methimazole at a starting dose of 30 mg daily, whereas ophthalmopathy patients were given high-dose intravenous methylprednisolone. Libraries were constructed in a second round of multiplex PCR, after which size selection and purification were performed. Paired-end sequencing of the libraries was performed with 100 bp reads on an Illumina HiSeq2000. SOAPnuke was used to process the raw data, with reads discarded if the reads contained adapters or uncalled bases, had a mean Phred below 15, or lacked an exact constant-primer or identifier match. High-quality paired reads were merged with COPE v1.2.5, and unique nucleotide sequences were defined as clonotypes. MiTCR v1.1 was used to align clonotypes to the IMGT TRBV, TRBD and TRBJ reference segments. The analysis included only V-J combinations with a frequency above 0.0001, which together covered more than 98% of the repertoires. The TCS score was defined as F50 (clonal expansion) divided by E x V (chaos), with BLOSUM62-based TCRdist calculated between CDR3 peptides within each V-J. Welch's t-statistics and random forest reduced several hundred V-J features to fewer than 15, which were used in a naive Bayes classifier (R e1071). No statistical method was used to fix the sample size in advance, and group allocation was not hidden from the investigators. The paper describes TCR Vbeta CDR3 sequencing of more than 120 peripheral blood samples, made up of around 41 ophthalmopathy patients, 70 to 75 hyperthyroidism patients and some 17 progressor patients.

The source is a woman aged 25 to 39 with Graves disease. Donor details come from another sample of the same person, matched by shared clones. Material: peripheral blood mononuclear cells (PBMCs), obtained at new diagnosis, from a patient treated with antithyroid drugs. The receptor chain draws on TRBV15 and TRBJ1-2; the D gene lacks a confident call. The DNA is as follows: TGTGCCACCAGCAGAGATCCCTTCAACGAGTGGGGCTACACCTTC. Its coded protein is CATSRDPFNEWGYTF.